This passage covers 11 T cell receptor beta chains from one sample sequenced in a study of shared clonotypes between healthy human individuals. The data were produced by immunoSEQ multiplex PCR, yet TCRdb's version contains in-frame clones alone and is incomplete. The sample contains about 2,500,000 clones, more than 80% of which appear only once. Sequencing was carried out using naive CD4+ T cells sorted from blood. Subset given: CD45RA+ positively selected. Receptors were obtained from a man between 18 and 35 years old in good health.

As regards this clone: Other DNA sequences of this sample code for an identical CDR3. This chain links TRBV18 with TRBJ1-1; TRBD1 is a possible D gene (5 bases). The CDR3 is made up of 14 amino acids. Trimming left V 3 bases short and J 4 bases short, with 12 bases between. Germline V gives CDR1 KGHSH, CDR2 LQKENI. This CDR3 reads CASSPGSGGTEAFF. In nucleotides, the CDR3 is TGTGCCAGCTCACCGGGATCGGGGGGCACTGAAGCTTTCTTT.

This chain connects TRBV28 to TRBJ1-1; tentative D call: TRBD1 (6 bases). Trimming cost V 5 bases and J 4 bases, with 17 bases left between them. The CDR3 runs 15 residues. The V gene's germline CDR1 is MDHEN and CDR2 SYDVKM. CDR3 residues: CASSIIFQGFTEAFF. CDR3 DNA sequence: TGTGCCAGCAGTATAATCTTCCAGGGGTTCACTGAAGCTTTCTTT.

The chain couples TRBV7-8 to TRBJ2-1; D is possibly TRBD2 (6 bases). The V gene lost 5 bases and the J gene lost 7 bases, with 15 bases spanning the gap. Looked up from germline, CDR1 is SGHVS and CDR2 is FQNEAQ. The CDR3 has 14 residues. The CDR3: CASSAGYVMNEQFF. Written as DNA, the CDR3 is TGTGCCAGCAGCGCGGGATATGTGATGAATGAGCAGTTCTTC.

The chain uses TRBV4-2 and TRBJ1-2; weak D call: TRBD1 (5 bases). The CDR3 length is 15 residues. The germline V gene has CDR1 LGHNA and CDR2 YNFKEQ. The germline V and J ends were trimmed by 0 bases and 3 bases, with 11 bases remaining between them. The CDR3 region has the DNA TGTGCCAGCAGCCAAGATTCGAGGGGAGACTATGGCTACACCTTC. Translating gives CASSQDSRGDYGYTF.

The rearrangement links TRBV28 to TRBJ1-5; no reliable D call. The V gene lost 6 bases and the J gene lost 0 bases, with 15 bases spanning the gap. CDR3 length: 16 amino acids. CDR1 and CDR2 (germline): MDHEN, SYDVKM. CDR3 residues: CASSLLGRFSNQPQHF. The CDR3 DNA reads as TGTGCCAGCAGCCTCCTCGGACGGTTTAGCAATCAGCCCCAGCATTTT.

This sequence joins TRBV4-1 and TRBJ2-7; TRBD2 matches at 8 bases. J lost 3 bases, V lost 4 bases, and 8 bases had no gene match. CDR3 length equals 15 residues. Per germline, CDR1 MGHRA and CDR2 YSYEKL. CDR3 nucleotides: TGCGCCAGCAGCCGACTTGGCGGGAGGAGCTACGAGCAGTACTTC. It codes for CASSRLGGRSYEQYF.

CDR3: CAWSLRAGETQYF. CDR3 sequence (DNA): TGTGCCTGGAGTCTTAGGGCCGGCGAGACCCAGTACTTC. The chain has TRBV30 and TRBJ2-5; D remains ambiguous. The CDR3 is made up of 13 amino acids. Germline V gene lookup returns CDR1 GTSNPN and CDR2 SVGIG (reference sequence). Trimming cost V 2 bases and J 5 bases, with 12 bases left between them. Complete variable domain (other parts from reference TRBV30 and TRBJ2-5): SQTIHQWPATLVQPVGSPLSLECTVEGTSNPNLYWYRQAAGRGLQLLFYSVGIGQISSEVPQNLSASRPQDRQFILSSKKLLLSDSGFYLCAWSLRAGETQYFGPGTRLLVL.

Concerning this clone: At the DNA level, this CDR3 is encoded by other sequences in the same sample as well. The chain links TRBV5-1 to TRBJ2-7, with 10 bases fitting TRBD2. Germline V gene data show CDR1 as SGHRS and CDR2 as YFSETQ. This CDR3 has 15 amino acids. V dropped 2 bases and J dropped 1; count of bases not matched to a gene: 3. CDR3 coding DNA: TGCGCCAGCAGCTTTCGGACTAGCGGTTCCTACGAGCAGTACTTC. Translation: CASSFRTSGSYEQYF.

Concerning this clone itself: Other DNA sequences in this sample translate to the same CDR3. The J gene is TRBJ2-7, the V gene TRBV6-5; tentatively, D is TRBD2 (6 bases). The CDR3 length is 15 residues. V lost 0 bases and J lost 2, with 11 bases in between. The germline V gene encodes CDR1 MNHEY and CDR2 SVGAGI. The CDR3 spells CASSYSGGAPYEQYF. The CDR3 region has the DNA TGTGCCAGCAGTTACTCGGGGGGAGCTCCCTACGAGCAGTACTTC.

This chain uses TRBV6-5 with TRBJ2-5; 12 positions agree with TRBD2. Germline V lookup: CDR1 MNHEY, CDR2 SVGAGI. Trimming cost V 6 bases and J 6 bases; bases outside gene matches: 8. The CDR3 loop spans 15 amino acids. This CDR3 is CASSLTSGSLKTQYF. The CDR3 DNA sequence: TGTGCCAGCAGCCTGACTAGCGGGAGTTTAAAGACCCAGTACTTC.

J is TRBJ2-1 and V is TRBV10-3; D unclear. Trimming shortened V by 0 bases and J by 6 bases, and 18 bases separated the two germline ends. Germline V CDR1 and CDR2: ENHRY, SYGVKD. CDR3 length: 17 amino acids. The CDR3: CAISESSSPRLGNEQFF. In DNA, the CDR3 is TGTGCCATCAGTGAGTCGAGTAGCCCTCGCCTGGGCAATGAGCAGTTCTTC.